This T cell receptor beta chain is from a study of graft-versus-host responses after intestinal transplantation. For the study at large: As for transplant type, recipients had multivisceral, liver-intestinal, or isolated intestinal grafts. Uniformly, recipients were administered anti-thymocyte globulin induction with subsequent tacrolimus and steroids for approximately three years. Study-wide results and limits: Declines in HvG clones occurring early post-transplant were associated with peak circulating GvH clone levels.

A few counts support this clone. Its antigen is as yet unknown. Assay: immunoSEQ multiplex PCR; the TCRdb copy retains only in-frame clones and omits some. Among approximately 130,000 clones listed, around 90% were seen once. The V gene's germline CDR1 is LNHDA and CDR2 SQIVND (reference sequence). J was trimmed by 4 bases and V by 6 bases; bases with no gene match: 8. There are 14 residues in the CDR3. The sequencing used unstimulated CD4+ T cells sorted from spleen or lymph node cells, collected before intestinal transplant. The sequence came from a human donor who received an intestinal transplant. The genes are TRBV19 and TRBJ1-1; 7 nucleotides agree with TRBD1. The CDR3 loop is CASRGGGLGTEAFF. CDR3 coding DNA: TGTGCCAGTAGAGGAGGGGGCTTGGGCACTGAAGCTTTCTTT.